This entry features one T cell receptor beta chain sequence. The antigen remains unidentified. The data originate from a study of T cell responses to AZD1222 COVID-19 vaccine. Findings and caveats of the study: Spike-spanning, vaccine-associated CD4 TCRs were dominant at 160-218 and 743-854.

Sequenced by immunoSEQ multiplex PCR; TCRdb stores in-frame clones only, minus some. The table has roughly 55,000 clones, 70% to 90% seen once. Germline-derived CDR1 and CDR2 are SGHTS and YDEGEE. The length of the CDR3 is 17 residues. Trimming removed 1 base from V and 0 bases from J, with 14 bases in between. The V gene is TRBV5-8, the J gene TRBJ1-3; D unclear. This receptor was taken from an adult in good health. Sequences were derived from peripheral blood, sampled on day 0 of AZD1222 vaccination. CDR3 coding DNA: TGTGCCAGCAGCTTGCGTCCAGGAAGGTCCTCTGGAAACACCATATATTTT. Its protein is CASSLRPGRSSGNTIYF.